These 13 T cell receptor beta chains were all obtained from the same sample, sequenced in a study of cytomegalovirus exposure and HLA in healthy donors. Measured with immunoSEQ multiplex PCR; TCRdb has only the in-frame clones, and not every one. This sample has 200,000 to 250,000 clones, with around 86% found just once. The sample taken for sequencing was PBMCs. The receptor source for this set is a woman younger than 35 in good health and CMV-seropositive.

The chain employs TRBV9 and TRBJ2-1, with 7 bases identical to TRBD2. The CDR3 spans 15 residues. Germline loops: CDR1 SGDLS, CDR2 YYNGEE. Trimming took 0 bases from V and 3 from J; bases not matched to a gene: 3. The CDR3 is CASSVDGRIYNEQFF. CDR3 coding DNA: TGTGCCAGCAGCGTAGACGGGAGGATCTACAATGAGCAGTTCTTC.

V usage is TRBV4-1 and J usage is TRBJ2-5, with 8 bases matching TRBD2. Germline CDR1 MGHRA, CDR2 YSYEKL. V trimming: 1 base; J trimming: 0 bases; junction bases outside the gene matches: 4. The length of the CDR3 is 16 residues. The CDR3 DNA reads as TGCGCCAGCAGCCAAGGGACTAGCCGGTACCAAGAGACCCAGTACTTC. Translation: CASSQGTSRYQETQYF.

The V gene is TRBV4-2, the J gene TRBJ2-1; 7 nucleotides agree with TRBD2. This CDR3 contains 19 residues. Trimming at V came to 0 bases and at J to 2 bases, leaving 13 bases not matched to a gene. The germline V gene encodes CDR1 LGHNA and CDR2 YNFKEQ. The CDR3 region is CASSQDWPTAGETYNEQFF. CDR3 nucleotides: TGTGCCAGCAGCCAAGATTGGCCCACTGCGGGAGAAACCTACAATGAGCAGTTCTTC.

The chain has TRBV19 and TRBJ1-5, with a tentative D call TRBD1 (5 bases). This CDR3 comprises 15 residues. V was cut by 5 bases and J by 3 bases, with 14 bases left in between. Germline CDR1 is LNHDA and CDR2 is SQIVND (reference sequence). The DNA for the CDR3 is TGTGCCAGTAGTCCCACCCGGGGGATCAATCAGCCCCAGCATTTT. It specifies CASSPTRGINQPQHF.

The V call is TRBV27, the J call TRBJ2-7; TRBD2 aligns across 10 bases. This CDR3 spans 16 amino acids. Germline CDR1 reads MNHEY; CDR2 reads SMNVEV (reference sequence). V lost 7 bases and J lost 5; bases outside the gene matches: 14. The CDR3 DNA reads TGTGCCAGCACCCGTATTGGGGCTAGCGGGAGCCACGAGCAGTACTTC. This codes for CASTRIGASGSHEQYF.

The chain couples TRBV9 to TRBJ1-3; unclear D gene. V was trimmed by 3 bases and J by 8 bases, leaving 15 bases between them. Germline CDR1 is SGDLS and CDR2 is YYNGEE. The CDR3 runs to 14 residues. For the CDR3, the DNA is TGTGCCAGCAGCGCAGGATCGGCGGGGTACACCATATATTTT. This gives the protein CASSAGSAGYTIYF. The whole variable domain, remainder taken from reference TRBV9 and TRBJ1-3, is DSGVTQTPKHLITATGQRVTLRCSPRSGDLSVYWYQQSLDQGLQFLIQYYNGEERAKGNILERFSAQQFPDLHSELNLSSLELGDSALYFCASSAGSAGYTIYFGEGSWLTVV.

V usage is TRBV28 and J usage is TRBJ1-5; 7 bases are shared with TRBD1. The CDR3 is made up of 16 amino acids. Unmatched junction bases numbered 12, after V lost 6 bases and J lost 4 bases. Germline loops: CDR1 MDHEN, CDR2 SYDVKM. The CDR3 is CASSPWTGLVNQPQHF. The CDR3 bases are TGTGCCAGCAGCCCCTGGACAGGTTTGGTTAATCAGCCCCAGCATTTT.

CDR3: CAWGRDSNQPQHF. CDR3 DNA: TGTGCCTGGGGGAGGGATAGCAATCAGCCCCAGCATTTT. The rearrangement links TRBV30 to TRBJ1-5, with D unclear. This CDR3 has 13 residues. Germline lookup yields CDR1 GTSNPN and CDR2 SVGIG (reference sequence). Trimming shortened V by 5 bases and J by 0 bases, and 8 bases separated the two germline ends.

This clone was seen a single time. This rearrangement joins TRBV6-5 to TRBJ2-7; 7 bases are a match to TRBD1. V dropped 2 bases and J dropped 4; count of bases not matched to a gene: 11. The CDR3 has 16 residues. CDR1 and CDR2 from the germline V gene are MNHEY and SVGAGI. CDR3 in DNA: TGTGCCAGCAGTTACCGTCACAGAGGGGGCGGGTACGAGCAGTACTTC. It yields the protein CASSYRHRGGGYEQYF.

The CDR3 sequence is CATSIHRGLNTEAFF. The CDR3 bases are TGTGCCACCAGCATTCACAGGGGGCTTAACACTGAAGCTTTCTTT. V gene TRBV15 combines with J gene TRBJ1-1, with 9 nucleotides matching TRBD1. The CDR3 runs to 15 residues. Germline trimming cut 4 bases from V and 2 bases from J; bases unmatched to any gene: 5. CDR1 LNHNV and CDR2 YYDKDF come from the germline V gene (reference sequence).

The J gene is TRBJ1-2, the V gene TRBV5-4; no clear D. In germline, CDR1 is SGHNT, CDR2 YYREEE (reference sequence). The V and J ends lost 1 base and 3 bases respectively, with 7 bases between them. The CDR3 covers 13 residues. For the CDR3, the DNA is TGTGCCAGCAGCTTGAGTAGTGACTATGGCTACACCTTC. Its protein is CASSLSSDYGYTF.

The V gene is TRBV21-1, the J gene TRBJ2-1; the table names TRBD2, a call not compared with the DNA. TRBV21-1 is a recognized pseudogene. This CDR3 has 10 amino acids. CDR3 sequence (DNA): TGTGCCAGCAACGGGTATGAGCAGTTCTTC. This codes for CASNGYEQFF.

The chain carries TRBV30 and TRBJ2-7; 8 positions match TRBD2. Germline V gene data show CDR1 as GTSNPN and CDR2 as SVGIG (reference sequence). V gave up 3 bases and J gave up 2 bases; unmatched junction bases: 12. This CDR3 has 16 residues. DNA of the CDR3: TGTGCCTGGAGCCTATTCTTGACTAGCGCAGCCTACGAGCAGTACTTC. It specifies CAWSLFLTSAAYEQYF.